This T cell receptor beta chain stems from a study of radiation and T cells in renal cell carcinoma. As for time point: baseline pretreatment blood. As for treatment: 15 Gy SBRT to primary tumor, nephrectomy 4 weeks later. Measured with immunoSEQ multiplex PCR; TCRdb has only the in-frame clones, and not every one. The sample includes roughly 53,000 clones, 75% to 85% of them seen just once. About this clone: The antigen is undetermined.

V lost 4 bases and J 14 bases, leaving 27 bases between the germline ends. Germline lookup yields CDR1 SGHTA and CDR2 FQGNSA. CDR3 size: 16 residues. Study-wide points: In blood, top tumor clones expanded by 2 weeks, shrinking by 4.

This receptor was obtained from a woman aged 70-85 years with renal cell carcinoma. The sample in question was blood, obtained from a patient whose treatment included radiotherapy and nephrectomy. This rearrangement joins TRBV7-2 to TRBJ2-4; either TRBD1 or TRBD2 may fit D (5 bases each). In DNA, the CDR3 is TGTGCCAGCAGCTCCTCGACAGCGTTACCCTCGGGAATTAAGTACTTC. It yields the protein CASSSSTALPSGIKYF.